This T cell receptor beta chain was identified during a study of blood T cells in healthy people across ages. The CDR3 is made up of 11 amino acids. The germline V and J ends were trimmed by 3 bases and 4 bases, with 5 bases remaining between them. The germline CDR1 and CDR2 sequences are SGHRS and YFSETQ. A J-beta primer mix and a sample-barcoded 5' primer were used in a second PCR of about 6 to 12 cycles. TCRdb re-analysed the 5' RACE reads in MiXCR, keeping a single row per CDR3 protein. The top ten clones hold around 8% of a sample with 1.5 million or so distinct CDR3 sequences, roughly 45% of them seen once.

This chain connects TRBV5-1 to TRBJ2-7; the D gene is possibly TRBD2 (5 bases). The origin of this receptor is a woman between 18 and 29 years old in good health. Sample: blood. The CDR3 DNA reads as TGCGCCAGCAGCTGGGAGTACGAGCAGTACTTC. It encodes CASSWEYEQYF.